These 27 T cell receptor beta chains were sequenced from one sample in a study of post-analysis software for immune sequencing data. General study findings and limits: Roughly 5 TRBV segments occurring more often in patients than controls included TRBV5-6, TRBV5-1 and TRBV20-1.

Their cognate antigens are unknown. Built from TCR beta cDNA, the libraries had unique molecular identifiers in them. Each CDR3 protein gets one entry after TCRdb re-called the PCR reads with MiXCR. The repertoire holds about 210,000 distinct CDR3 sequences, with around 29% as singletons. Sequencing used blood. The origin of the receptors is a girl aged 2-17 years with multiple sclerosis.

This rearrangement joins TRBV20-1 to TRBJ1-1; D is perhaps TRBD1 (5 bases). Per the germline V gene, CDR1 is DFQATT and CDR2 is SNEGSKA (reference sequence). V was clipped by 0 bases and J by 4 bases, with 12 bases between them. The CDR3 is 14 amino acids. The CDR3 DNA sequence: TGCAGTGCTAGAGATCCGGGGCAGGGCACTGAAGCTTTCTTT. As protein: CSARDPGQGTEAFF.

In this sample, this clonotype turned up many times. The chain employs TRBV5-1 and TRBJ2-1; D not resolved. The CDR3 contains 17 residues. The germline CDR1 and CDR2 sequences are SGHRS and YFSETQ. With 4 bases removed from V and 5 bases from J, the gap between germline ends came to 22 bases. This CDR3 reads CASSPARNRQSDNEQFF. The CDR3 nucleotides read TGCGCCAGCAGCCCCGCCAGGAACCGCCAATCGGACAATGAGCAGTTCTTC.

This clonotype was recorded at least ten times. The chain carries TRBV5-1 and TRBJ2-5; no definite D call. V lost 5 bases and J 3 bases, leaving 8 bases between the germline ends. The CDR3 loop spans 12 amino acids. Looked up from germline, CDR1 is SGHRS and CDR2 is YFSETQ. The CDR3 is CASSNFEETQYF. In nucleotides, the CDR3 is TGCGCCAGCAGTAACTTTGAAGAGACCCAGTACTTC.

This clonotype appeared a few times. The rearrangement uses TRBV20-1 and TRBJ2-3; tentatively, D is TRBD1 or TRBD2 (5 bases each). The CDR3 consists of 15 residues. Looked up from germline, CDR1 is DFQATT and CDR2 is SNEGSKA (reference sequence). Trimming took 6 bases from V and 0 from J, leaving 16 bases between them. In nucleotides, the CDR3 is TGCAGTGCCAGACCGGGACGGACTAGCACAGATACGCAGTATTTT. Translation: CSARPGRTSTDTQYF.

The table lists this clonotype with a few counts. V is TRBV13 and J is TRBJ2-2, with D hard to call. CDR1 PRHDT and CDR2 FYEKMQ come from the germline V gene (reference sequence). The length of the CDR3 is 21 residues. V was clipped by 1 base and J by 1 base, with 25 bases between them. The CDR3 DNA follows: TGTGCCAGCAGCTTAGTGTCCAAAATCGGGTCCCCAACGGTGAACACCGGGGAGCTGTTTTTT. It specifies CASSLVSKIGSPTVNTGELFF.

V gene TRBV5-1 combines with J gene TRBJ2-1; D may be TRBD2 (5 bases). The CDR3 covers 15 residues. V was clipped by 0 bases and J by 5 bases, with 12 bases between them. Germline CDR1 reads SGHRS; CDR2 reads YFSETQ. DNA of the CDR3: TGCGCCAGCAGCTTGGGTTCGCGGGCCGACAATGAGCAGTTCTTC. As protein: CASSLGSRADNEQFF.

This chain joins TRBV2 and TRBJ2-5; D unclear. This CDR3 region has 15 residues. CDR1 SNHLY and CDR2 FYNNEI come from the germline V gene. The ends were cut back, 3 bases at V and 2 bases at J, with 13 bases in the middle. The CDR3: CASSERLLIQETQYF. Written as DNA, the CDR3 is TGTGCCAGCAGTGAGCGGCTGTTAATACAAGAGACCCAGTACTTC.

Concerning this clonotype itself: A much larger clonotype is one base distant, so this may be a read error. The V and J genes are TRBV5-1 and TRBJ2-7; D is undetermined. V lost 4 bases, J lost 7 bases, and 18 bases lay in between. This CDR3 has 14 residues. Germline-derived CDR1 and CDR2 are SGHRS and YFSETQ. The CDR3 here is CASSPTASSNEQYF. The CDR3 DNA reads TGCGCCAGCAGCCCCACCGCCTCGTCGAATGAGCAGTACTTC.

This clonotype came up many times. This chain joins TRBV20-1 and TRBJ2-1; D is possibly TRBD2 (6 bases). Germline CDR1 is DFQATT and CDR2 is SNEGSKA (reference sequence). V dropped 1 base and J dropped 4 bases, with 11 bases sitting between them. The CDR3 is 14 amino acids. This CDR3 reads CSARGASAYNEQFF. CDR3 bases: TGCAGTGCTAGAGGAGCTAGCGCTTACAATGAGCAGTTCTTC.

Many counts were recorded for this clonotype. The V gene is TRBV6-1, the J gene TRBJ1-2, with TRBD1 identical over 8 bases. CDR3 size: 12 residues. CDR1 and CDR2 (germline): MNHNS, SASEGT. The V and J ends lost 4 bases and 10 bases, in that order; junction bases with no gene match: 5. The CDR3 nucleotides are TGTGCCAGCAGTGGAGACAGGGGAACCTACACCTTC. Its translation is CASSGDRGTYTF.

This clonotype has just a few counts. The J gene is TRBJ1-5, the V gene TRBV29-1, with 8 bases lining up with TRBD1. CDR3 length: 12 amino acids. Germline CDR1 SQVTM, CDR2 ANQGSEA. V gave up 6 bases and J gave up 6 bases; unmatched junction bases: 4. The CDR3 protein is CSVQGAGQPQHF. The CDR3 DNA follows: TGCAGCGTGCAGGGGGCGGGTCAGCCCCAGCATTTT.

The table lists this clonotype with many counts. The chain employs TRBV5-1 and TRBJ2-3; TRBD2 matches at 12 bases. Germline assignment: CDR1 SGHRS and CDR2 YFSETQ. The CDR3 spans 15 residues. V lost 4 bases, J lost 5 bases, and 5 bases stayed unmatched. CDR3 in amino acids: CASSETSGGRDTQYF. The CDR3 bases are TGCGCCAGCAGCGAGACTAGCGGGGGAAGAGATACGCAGTATTTT.

With regard to this clonotype: Compared with germline, one end of the junction differs, possibly owing to a read error. V usage is TRBV5-1 and J usage is TRBJ1-1; D ambiguous. The CDR3 has 13 amino acids. CDR1 SGHRS and CDR2 YFSETQ come from the germline V gene. Here the CDR3 reads CANSLERNTEAFF. CDR3 nucleotides: TGCGCCAACAGCTTGGAACGGAACACTGAAGCTTTCTTT. The complete variable domain, with remaining parts taken from reference TRBV5-1 and TRBJ1-1, reads KAGVTQTPRYLIKTRGQQVTLSCSPISGHRSVSWYQQTPGQGLQFLFEYFSETQRNKGNFPGRFSGRQFSNSRSEMNVSTLELGDSALYLCANSLERNTEAFFGQGTRLTVV.

There are a few counts of this clonotype. The rearrangement links TRBV20-1 to TRBJ1-6, with D uncertain. Germline CDR1 and CDR2: DFQATT and SNEGSKA (reference sequence). The CDR3 has 13 amino acids. The V end was cut by 2 bases, the J end by 7 bases, with 9 bases between. As DNA, the CDR3 is TGCAGTGCTAGACGCGAGGGAAATTCACCCCTCCACTTT. Translated, it gives CSARREGNSPLHF.

On this clonotype: It may be a read error: a sequence one base away is much more abundant. The V and J genes are TRBV20-1 and TRBJ2-1, with 11 positions matching TRBD2. This CDR3 has 13 amino acids. V lost 5 bases to trimming and J lost 5 bases; unmatched junction nucleotides: 2. Germline-derived CDR1 and CDR2 are DFQATT and SNEGSKA (reference sequence). CDR3 amino acids: CSAGTSGNNEQFF. In DNA form, the CDR3 reads TGCAGTGCTGGGACTAGCGGTAACAATGAGCAGTTCTTC.

The chain uses TRBV9 and TRBJ2-4, with 8 bases lining up with TRBD2. Germline values: CDR1 SGDLS, CDR2 YYNGEE. The CDR3 has 15 residues. With 4 bases clipped from V and 13 bases from J, the junction kept 16 bases outside the gene matches. The DNA for the CDR3 is TGTGCCAGCAGCAGACGAGCGGGAGACACCTACGGGCAGTACTTC. It specifies CASSRRAGDTYGQYF.

Concerning this clonotype: The conserved phenylalanine or tryptophan is not found at the CDR3 terminus, so this likely reflects a read error. V gene TRBV7-9 combines with J gene TRBJ2-6; D is ambiguous. The germline V gene has CDR1 SEHNR and CDR2 FQNEAQ (reference sequence). V lost 1 base to trimming and J lost 3 bases, with 7 bases between them. This CDR3 has 15 residues. CDR3 amino acids: CASSLVEFGANVLTL. CDR3 in DNA: TGTGCCAGCAGCTTAGTAGAGTTTGGGGCCAACGTCCTGACTCTC.

This clonotype was detected many times. The V and J genes are TRBV5-1 and TRBJ2-7; 9 positions agree with TRBD1. J was trimmed by 4 bases and V by 0 bases; bases with no gene match: 5. Germline-derived CDR1 and CDR2 are SGHRS and YFSETQ. This CDR3 has 15 amino acids. CDR3 in DNA: TGCGCCAGCAGCTTGGCGGGACAGGGTTATTACGAGCAGTACTTC. Translating it yields CASSLAGQGYYEQYF.

At least ten counts were recorded for this clonotype. The rearrangement uses TRBV29-1 and TRBJ1-2; no clear D gene. Germline V gene lookup returns CDR1 SQVTM and CDR2 ANQGSEA. Trimming took off 7 bases at V and 8 bases at J, with 17 bases between the two ends. This CDR3 is built from 12 residues. The CDR3 DNA is TGCAGCGGCTCTGTGGCGGCTGGCGGCTACACCTTC. Amino acid sequence: CSGSVAAGGYTF.

This clonotype was found a few times. The chain recombines TRBV29-1 with TRBJ1-1; 7 bases are a match to TRBD1. CDR1 is SQVTM, CDR2 ANQGSEA, per germline. This CDR3 is 12 amino acids long. Trimming took 7 bases from V and 5 from J; bases not matched to a gene: 7. DNA of the CDR3: TGCAGCGCCCGGACAGGAGGGACTGAAGCTTTCTTT. Its translation is CSARTGGTEAFF. Drawing the rest from reference TRBV29-1 and TRBJ1-1, the complete variable domain is SAVISQKPSRDICQRGTSLTIQCQVDSQVTMMFWYRQQPGQSLTLIATANQGSEATYESGFVIDKFPISRPNLTFSTLTVSNMSPEDSSIYLCSARTGGTEAFFGQGTRLTVV.

The chain links TRBV20-1 to TRBJ1-2; TRBD1 might be the D (5 bases). This CDR3 spans 13 amino acids. The germline gives CDR1 DFQATT, CDR2 SNEGSKA (reference sequence). V was cut by 3 bases and J by 2 bases, with 10 bases left in between. CDR3 sequence (DNA): TGCAGTGCTAGTTCCAGGGAGAACTATGGCTACACCTTC. Amino acid sequence: CSASSRENYGYTF.

In regard to this clonotype: Given a much more abundant clone one base away, this may be a read error. The chain has TRBV5-1 and TRBJ2-4; no reliable D call. Judging by the DNA end, TRBJ2-7 fits better; the J call may be wrong. Germline-derived CDR1 and CDR2 are SGHRS and YFSETQ. The length of the CDR3 is 15 residues. In DNA, the CDR3 is TGCGCCAGCAGCCCGCGGATCGGTCGCGGCTACGAGCAGTACTTC. Protein: CASSPRIGRGYEQYF.

Concerning this clonotype: A read error may account for a junction end that differs from germline. The chain combines TRBV11-2 with TRBJ2-1; a weak D match, TRBD2 (5 bases). In germline, CDR1 is SGHAT, CDR2 FQNNGV. The length of the CDR3 is 16 residues. The CDR3 loop is CASSSPVEGTYNEQFF. The CDR3 bases are TGTGCCAGTAGCTCTCCGGTCGAGGGAACCTACAATGAGCAGTTCTTC.

Comments on this clonotype: The final CDR3 position lacks the conserved phenylalanine or tryptophan, pointing to a likely read error. It is unclear where the CDR3 begins or ends on the DNA, so no DNA is shown, and the CDR3 is as TCRdb lists it. V usage is TRBV3-1 and J usage is TRBJ2-1. Germline V gene lookup returns CDR1 LGHDT and CDR2 YNNKEL (reference sequence). The CDR3 length is 17 residues, termini included. The CDR3 sequence is CASSQGRFGVFTHERFL.

There are a few counts of this clonotype. The rearrangement links TRBV28 to TRBJ2-4, with D possibly matching TRBD2 (5 bases). Between the trimmed V and J ends, which lost 8 bases and 2 bases, there was a span of 16 bases. CDR1 and CDR2 (germline): MDHEN, SYDVKM. This CDR3 has 15 amino acids. The CDR3 region is CASATRENTKNIQYF. Written as DNA, the CDR3 is TGTGCCAGCGCAACCCGGGAAAACACCAAAAACATTCAGTACTTC. Together with reference TRBV28 and TRBJ2-4, the CDR3 gives the full variable domain: DVKVTQSSRYLVKRTGEKVFLECVQDMDHENMFWYRQDPGLGLRLIYFSYDVKMKEKGDIPEGYSVSREKKERFSLILESASTNQTSMYLCASATRENTKNIQYFGAGTRLSVL.

The chain employs TRBV5-5 and TRBJ2-2, with D perhaps being TRBD1 or TRBD2 (7 bases each). The germline CDR1 and CDR2 sequences are SGHKS and YYEKEE (reference sequence). The CDR3 totals 15 residues. Trimming removed 4 bases from V and 1 base from J, with 11 bases in between. CDR3 coding DNA: TGTGCCAGCAGCCAGGGGGGGAGGAACACCGGGGAGCTGTTTTTT. Amino acids: CASSQGGRNTGELFF.

This chain links TRBV28 with TRBJ2-3; 7 positions agree with TRBD2. Losses at the gene ends were 3 bases for V and 3 bases for J; bases not matched to a gene: 9. This CDR3 has 16 amino acids. CDR1 MDHEN and CDR2 SYDVKM come from the germline V gene. This chain's CDR3 is CASSFGRESSTDTQYF. Here the CDR3 DNA reads TGTGCCAGCAGTTTTGGGCGGGAGTCGAGTACAGATACGCAGTATTTT.